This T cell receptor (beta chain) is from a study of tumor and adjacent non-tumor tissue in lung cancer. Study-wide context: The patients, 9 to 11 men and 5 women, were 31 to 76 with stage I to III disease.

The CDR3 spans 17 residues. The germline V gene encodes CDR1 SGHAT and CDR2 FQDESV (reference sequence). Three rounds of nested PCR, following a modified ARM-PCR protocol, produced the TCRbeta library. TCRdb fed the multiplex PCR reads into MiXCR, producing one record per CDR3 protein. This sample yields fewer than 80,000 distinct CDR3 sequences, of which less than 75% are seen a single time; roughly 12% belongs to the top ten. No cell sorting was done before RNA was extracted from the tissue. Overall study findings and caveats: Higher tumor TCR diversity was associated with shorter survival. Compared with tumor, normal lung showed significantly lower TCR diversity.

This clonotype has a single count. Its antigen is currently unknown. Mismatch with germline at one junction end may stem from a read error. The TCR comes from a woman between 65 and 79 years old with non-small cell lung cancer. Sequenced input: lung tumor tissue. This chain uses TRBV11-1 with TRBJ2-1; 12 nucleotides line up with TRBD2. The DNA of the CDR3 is TGTGACAGCAGCTTAGAGCTAGCGGGAGGGTCCTACAATGAGCAGTCCTTC. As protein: CDSSLELAGGSYNEQSF.